What follows are 7 T cell receptor beta chains derived from one specimen sequenced in a study of Ad26.COV2.S vaccination and SARS-CoV-2 variants. The treatment is: some 19 received Ad26.COV2.S at low or high dose, single or two shots; a few received placebo; per-sample allocation not given. Sampling was performed 63 days after the first vaccine or placebo injection. Some clones are missing from TCRdb's copy, which holds only in-frame ones; the method was immunoSEQ multiplex PCR. The table includes fewer than 400,000 clones, roughly 90% detected once. This material consisted of peripheral blood, taken in a trial of Ad26.COV2.S vaccine versus placebo. These receptors all stem from a person between 18 and 65 years old who received the Ad26.COV2.S COVID-19 vaccine or a placebo.

CDR3: CASSLVDFQPNDYGYTF. For the CDR3, the DNA is TGCGCCAGCAGCTTGGTAGACTTCCAACCGAATGACTATGGCTACACCTTC. The chain links TRBV5-1 to TRBJ1-2; D is unresolved. The CDR3 has 17 amino acids. Between the trimmed V and J ends, which lost 0 bases and 3 bases, there was a span of 18 bases. Germline values: CDR1 SGHRS, CDR2 YFSETQ.

The chain is built from TRBV18 and TRBJ2-1; D is undetermined. Trimming stripped 4 bases from V and 6 bases from J, with 7 bases between. Germline loops: CDR1 KGHSH, CDR2 LQKENI. This CDR3 is built from 12 residues. CDR3 coding DNA: TGTGCCAGCTCACGCGACACCAATGAGCAGTTCTTC. Amino acids: CASSRDTNEQFF.

This rearrangement joins TRBV28 to TRBJ1-1; maybe TRBD1 (6 bases). The CDR3 sequence is 15 residues long. Germline values: CDR1 MDHEN, CDR2 SYDVKM. V lost 5 bases and J lost 1, with 14 bases in between. The CDR3, as DNA: TGTGCCAGCAGTCCACATGGGGGCCAGAACACTGAAGCTTTCTTT. This gives the protein CASSPHGGQNTEAFF.

The V and J genes are TRBV5-1 and TRBJ1-1, with 10 bases lining up with TRBD1. J lost 0 bases, V lost 6 bases, and 5 bases had no gene match. The CDR3 loop spans 15 amino acids. CDR1 and CDR2 from the germline V gene are SGHRS and YFSETQ. CDR3 sequence (DNA): TGCGCCAGCACCTGGGGACAGGGGCTGAACACTGAAGCTTTCTTT. It is translated as CASTWGQGLNTEAFF. Full variable domain (remainder filled in from reference TRBV5-1 and TRBJ1-1): KAGVTQTPRYLIKTRGQQVTLSCSPISGHRSVSWYQQTPGQGLQFLFEYFSETQRNKGNFPGRFSGRQFSNSRSEMNVSTLELGDSALYLCASTWGQGLNTEAFFGQGTRLTVV.

For this clone: The same CDR3 can be traced to other DNA sequences in this sample. V is TRBV4-3 and J is TRBJ2-3; 9 bases align to TRBD2. CDR1 and CDR2 (germline): LGHNA, YSLEER. The CDR3 length is 15 residues. The trim removed 2 bases at V and 2 bases at J, leaving 2 bases unmatched. The CDR3 protein is CASSQLAGSTDTQYF. The CDR3 DNA reads as TGCGCCAGCAGCCAACTAGCGGGGTCCACAGATACGCAGTATTTT.

This clone was seen only once. The CDR3 loop reads CASSYPGGWDEQFF. The CDR3 nucleotides read TGTGCCAGCAGCTACCCCGGGGGGTGGGATGAGCAGTTCTTC. The chain employs TRBV11-2 and TRBJ2-1, with 7 bases matching TRBD2. CDR3 size: 14 residues. Trimming cost V 4 bases and J 8 bases; bases outside gene matches: 8. CDR1 SGHAT and CDR2 FQNNGV come from the germline V gene.

The chain links TRBV15 to TRBJ1-1; no reliable D call. The CDR3 runs 14 residues. V lost 3 bases and J 2 bases, leaving 10 bases between the germline ends. Germline V gene data show CDR1 as LNHNV and CDR2 as YYDKDF (reference sequence). The CDR3 region has the DNA TGTGCCACCAGCAGCGAAGACGGAAACACTGAAGCTTTCTTT. Its protein product is CATSSEDGNTEAFF.